This is a list of T cell receptor beta chains from one sample in a study of PD-L1 blockade in urothelial cancer. Only in-frame clones appear in the TCRdb table, and some are missing; sequencing was by immunoSEQ multiplex PCR. Of 35,000 or so clones in the sample, roughly 82% were seen once. The specimen comprised PBMCs, sampled around atezolizumab (anti-PD-L1) treatment. The receptors stem from a middle-aged man with urothelial cancer. Both conserved end residues are part of each CDR3. D genes are given only for firm matches. Expanded clones are given a class, and other clones once, few, many or no size at all.

J,V,D,size,CDR3,DNA
TRBJ2-3,TRBV9,-,-,CASSVGSAVHTDTQYF,TGTGCCAGCAGCGTAGGATCAGCGGTACACACAGATACGCAGTATTTT
TRBJ2-1,TRBV4-1,TRBD2,-,CASSQDLGREGYNEQFF,TGCGCCAGCAGCCAAGATCTAGGGCGGGAGGGCTACAATGAGCAGTTCTTC
TRBJ2-3,TRBV6-4,TRBD2,-,CASSVTSGITDTQYF,TGTGCCAGCAGTGTTACTAGCGGTATCACAGATACGCAGTATTTT
TRBJ1-4,TRBV11-1,TRBD1,few,CASSMNRGEKLFF,TGTGCCAGCAGCATGAACAGGGGTGAAAAACTGTTTTTT
TRBJ2-2,TRBV6-6,TRBD1,-,CASIDRVSTGELFF,TGTGCCAGCATCGACAGGGTGTCGACCGGGGAGCTGTTTTTT
TRBJ1-3,TRBV9,-,-,CASSVGQGSGNTIYF,TGTGCCAGCAGCGTAGGTCAGGGATCTGGAAACACCATATATTTT
TRBJ2-1,TRBV4-1,-,-,CASSQGTLGGGVYNEQFF,TGCGCCAGCAGCCAAGGGACACTTGGGGGAGGCGTTTACAATGAGCAGTTCTTC
TRBJ2-1,TRBV19,-,few,CAISGRGYNEQFF,TGTGCCATTTCGGGTCGGGGTTACAATGAGCAGTTCTTC
TRBJ2-7,TRBV7-9,TRBD1,-,CASLPRTGYEQYF,TGTGCCAGCCTCCCCCGGACAGGCTACGAGCAGTACTTC
TRBJ2-3,TRBV28,-,-,CASRRTHTDTQYF,TGTGCCAGCAGACGGACACACACAGATACGCAGTATTTT
TRBJ2-7,TRBV4-1,-,once,CASSQDALAAVSYEQYF,TGCGCCAGCAGCCAAGATGCATTGGCTGCCGTCTCCTACGAGCAGTACTTC
TRBJ2-1,TRBV28,TRBD1,-,CATRQGSRNEQFF,TGTGCCACCAGACAGGGATCCCGTAATGAGCAGTTCTTC
TRBJ2-5,TRBV2,TRBD1,-,CASSEQGAGQETQYF,TGTGCCAGCAGTGAACAGGGGGCGGGCCAAGAGACCCAGTACTTC
TRBJ2-2,TRBV6-6,TRBD2,once,CASSYPGTSGAGELFF,TGTGCCAGCAGTTACCCTGGGACTAGCGGGGCCGGGGAGCTGTTTTTT
TRBJ1-2,TRBV6-5,-,-,CASSYSSGGAEGYTF,TGTGCCAGCAGTTACTCCTCCGGGGGGGCGGAGGGCTACACCTTC
TRBJ2-7,TRBV11-2,TRBD2,-,CASSLTSGSSSYEQYF,TGTGCCAGCAGCTTGACTAGCGGGAGTTCTTCCTACGAGCAGTACTTC
TRBJ1-1,TRBV20-1,-,-,CSPPVNTEAFF,TGCAGTCCCCCGGTGAACACTGAAGCTTTCTTT
TRBJ2-1,TRBV7-9,-,-,CASSLGQRALINEQFF,TGTGCCAGCAGCTTAGGTCAGCGGGCCTTAATCAATGAGCAGTTCTTC
TRBJ1-5,TRBV19,-,-,CASSPETAPWPQHF,TGTGCCAGTAGTCCCGAGACAGCCCCTTGGCCCCAGCATTTT
TRBJ1-2,TRBV11-2,-,-,CASSLVDRRYGYTF,TGTGCCAGCAGCTTAGTTGACAGGAGATATGGCTACACCTTC
TRBJ2-7,TRBV15,TRBD2,-,CATSSRAGAYEQYF,TGTGCCACCAGCTCCCGAGCGGGGGCCTACGAGCAGTACTTC
TRBJ1-5,TRBV10-1,-,few,CASSETGQPQHF,TGCGCCAGCAGTGAGACCGGGCAGCCCCAGCATTTT
TRBJ2-7,TRBV6-1,-,-,CASSEFDEQYF,TGTGCCAGCAGTGAATTCGACGAGCAGTACTTC
TRBJ2-4,TRBV6-5,TRBD1,-,CASSTRTGMNIQYF,TGTGCCAGCAGTACTCGGACAGGGATGAACATTCAGTACTTC
TRBJ1-4,TRBV6-5,TRBD1,-,CASSINDRDNEKLFF,TGTGCCAGCAGTATCAACGACAGGGATAATGAAAAACTGTTTTTT
TRBJ2-3,TRBV7-9,-,-,CASSLGGPSTDTQYF,TGTGCCAGCAGCTTAGGCGGTCCTAGCACAGATACGCAGTATTTT
TRBJ1-1,TRBV18,-,once,CASSPTVNTEAFF,TGTGCCAGCTCCCCGACAGTGAACACTGAAGCTTTCTTT
TRBJ2-1,TRBV28,TRBD2,-,CASSIPLSGIRGNEQFF,TGTGCCAGCAGTATACCACTTAGCGGGATTAGGGGCAATGAGCAGTTCTTC
TRBJ2-3,TRBV27,TRBD2,-,CASSLSDPGGDTQYF,TGTGCCAGCAGTTTATCGGATCCGGGGGGGGATACGCAGTATTTT
TRBJ2-1,TRBV7-3,TRBD2,-,CASSQNLAGGEQFF,TGTGCCAGCAGTCAAAACCTAGCGGGAGGTGAGCAGTTCTTC
TRBJ2-3,TRBV5-5,TRBD2,-,CASSFDLAGGRGTQYF,TGTGCCAGCAGCTTCGACCTAGCGGGAGGTAGGGGTACGCAGTATTTT
TRBJ2-3,TRBV7-2,TRBD1,-,CASSLTGGFTDTQYF,TGTGCCAGCAGCTTAACAGGGGGCTTTACAGATACGCAGTATTTT
TRBJ2-4,TRBV5-4,-,-,CASSFGAAKAKNIQYF,TGTGCCAGCAGCTTTGGGGCCGCTAAAGCCAAAAACATTCAGTACTTC
TRBJ2-3,TRBV28,-,-,CASSSRTDTQYF,TGTGCCAGCTCTTCCCGCACAGATACGCAGTATTTT
TRBJ2-1,TRBV14,-,-,CASSQVHPAGSSEQFF,TGTGCCAGCAGCCAAGTTCACCCGGCGGGTAGTAGTGAGCAGTTCTTC
TRBJ2-1,TRBV11-3,TRBD1,few,CASSDRDRHNEQFF,TGTGCCAGCAGCGACCGGGACAGGCACAATGAGCAGTTCTTC
TRBJ1-2,TRBV6-1,TRBD1,-,CASSLVTGAGYTF,TGTGCCAGCAGTCTCGTGACAGGGGCTGGCTACACCTTC
TRBJ2-3,TRBV5-1,TRBD2,-,CASSLELSSGGATDTQYF,TGCGCCAGCAGCTTGGAGTTGAGTAGCGGGGGGGCCACAGATACGCAGTATTTT
TRBJ2-7,TRBV4-1,-,-,CASSQETGFSYEQYF,TGCGCCAGCAGCCAAGAAACCGGGTTTTCCTACGAGCAGTACTTC
TRBJ1-3,TRBV6-5,-,-,CASRPTGSGNTIYF,TGTGCCAGCAGACCGACAGGCTCTGGAAACACCATATATTTT
TRBJ1-2,TRBV10-2,-,-,CATRTGESPGYYGYTF,TGCGCCACCAGGACGGGGGAGTCCCCCGGATACTATGGCTACACCTTC
TRBJ2-7,TRBV20-1,TRBD1,-,CSPGQAYEQYF,TGCAGTCCGGGACAGGCTTACGAGCAGTACTTC
TRBJ2-7,TRBV27,TRBD2,-,CASNTGLAGVDEQYF,TGTGCCAGCAATACCGGACTAGCGGGAGTCGACGAGCAGTACTTC
TRBJ2-2,TRBV4-1,TRBD2,-,CASSLLAGATGELFF,TGCGCCAGCAGCCTCCTAGCGGGAGCAACCGGGGAGCTGTTTTTT
TRBJ1-3,TRBV30,-,-,CAWSVFRGSSGNTIYF,TGTGCCTGGAGTGTATTCCGGGGGAGCTCTGGAAACACCATATATTTT
TRBJ2-2,TRBV28,TRBD2,-,CASSTRLAANTGELFF,TGTGCCAGCAGTACCAGACTAGCGGCAAACACCGGGGAGCTGTTTTTT
TRBJ2-7,TRBV4-1,TRBD1,-,CASSQVKGAEGSEQYF,TGCGCCAGCAGCCAAGTAAAGGGGGCTGAGGGTAGCGAGCAGTACTTC
TRBJ2-1,TRBV4-1,-,-,CASSPQERAKTGNEQFF,TGCGCCAGCAGCCCCCAGGAGAGGGCCAAAACCGGGAATGAGCAGTTCTTC
TRBJ1-1,TRBV9,-,-,CASSVTGGTEAFF,TGTGCCAGCAGCGTCACAGGTGGCACTGAAGCTTTCTTT